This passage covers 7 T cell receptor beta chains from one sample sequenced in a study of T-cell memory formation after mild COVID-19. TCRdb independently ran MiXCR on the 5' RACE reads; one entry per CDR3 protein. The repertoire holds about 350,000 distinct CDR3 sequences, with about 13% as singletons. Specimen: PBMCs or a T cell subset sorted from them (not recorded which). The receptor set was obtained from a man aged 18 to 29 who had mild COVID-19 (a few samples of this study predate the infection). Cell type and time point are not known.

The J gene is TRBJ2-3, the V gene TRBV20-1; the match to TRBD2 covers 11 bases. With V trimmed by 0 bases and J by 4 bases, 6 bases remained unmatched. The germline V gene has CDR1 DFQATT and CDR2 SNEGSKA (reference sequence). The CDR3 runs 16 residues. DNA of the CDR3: TGCAGTGCTAGAGATCCGACTAGCGGGGTCCCAGATACGCAGTATTTT. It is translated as CSARDPTSGVPDTQYF.

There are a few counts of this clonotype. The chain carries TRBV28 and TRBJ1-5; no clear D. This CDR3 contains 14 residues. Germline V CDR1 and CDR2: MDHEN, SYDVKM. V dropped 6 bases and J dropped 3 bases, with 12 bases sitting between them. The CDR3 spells CASRYGGDNQPQHF. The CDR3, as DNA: TGTGCCAGCAGGTACGGAGGCGACAATCAGCCCCAGCATTTT.

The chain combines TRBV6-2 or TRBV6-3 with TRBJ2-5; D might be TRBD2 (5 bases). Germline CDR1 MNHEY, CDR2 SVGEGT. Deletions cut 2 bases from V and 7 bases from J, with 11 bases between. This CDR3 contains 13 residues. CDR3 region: CASSYGVAGTQYF. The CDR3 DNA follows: TGTGCCAGCAGTTACGGCGTGGCGGGGACCCAGTACTTC.

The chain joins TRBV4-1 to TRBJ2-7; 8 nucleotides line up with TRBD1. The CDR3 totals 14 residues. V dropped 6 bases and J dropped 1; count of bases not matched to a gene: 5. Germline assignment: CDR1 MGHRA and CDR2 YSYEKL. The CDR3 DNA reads TGCGCCAGCAGTCGGACAGGGATTTCCTACGAGCAGTACTTC. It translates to CASSRTGISYEQYF.

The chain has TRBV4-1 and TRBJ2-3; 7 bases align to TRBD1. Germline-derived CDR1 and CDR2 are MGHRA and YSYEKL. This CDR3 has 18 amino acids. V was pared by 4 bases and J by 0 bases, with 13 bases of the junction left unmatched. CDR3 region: CASSPKIPGGYSTDTQYF. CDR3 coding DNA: TGCGCCAGCAGCCCCAAGATACCAGGGGGATATAGCACAGATACGCAGTATTTT.

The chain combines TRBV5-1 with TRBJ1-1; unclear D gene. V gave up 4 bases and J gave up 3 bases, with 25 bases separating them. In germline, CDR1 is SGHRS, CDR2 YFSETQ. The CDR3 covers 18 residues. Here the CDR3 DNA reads TGCGCCAGCAGCCTGACCCCCGTCGGTACTAATAGGTACACTGAAGCTTTCTTT. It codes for CASSLTPVGTNRYTEAFF.

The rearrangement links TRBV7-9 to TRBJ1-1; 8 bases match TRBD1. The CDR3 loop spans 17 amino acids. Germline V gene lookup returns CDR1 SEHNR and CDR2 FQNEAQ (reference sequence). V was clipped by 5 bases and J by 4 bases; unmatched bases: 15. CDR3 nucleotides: TGTGCCAGCAGCCCTCCCGGGCAGGGGGCCGCCGGCACTGAAGCTTTCTTT. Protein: CASSPPGQGAAGTEAFF. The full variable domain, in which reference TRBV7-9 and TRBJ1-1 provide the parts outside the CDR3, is DTGVSQNPRHKITKRGQNVTFRCDPISEHNRLYWYRQTLGQGPEFLTYFQNEAQLEKSRLLSDRFSAERPKGSFSTLEIQRTEQGDSAMYLCASSPPGQGAAGTEAFFGQGTRLTVV.